This T cell receptor beta chain stems from a study of a mutant IDH1 vaccine in newly diagnosed glioma. Study information: Before enrollment, patients got radiotherapy alone, temozolomide alone, or mostly the combination.

The time point is: week 35, safety follow-up. Doses comprised 300 ug of mutant IDH1 20-mer peptide each, plus topical imiquimod. Some clones are missing from TCRdb's copy, which holds only in-frame ones; the method was immunoSEQ multiplex PCR. Here the sample spans around 69,000 clones, 70% to 90% being singletons. On this clone: No antigen is known for it.

The CDR3 is 14 amino acids. The ends were cut back, 2 bases at V and 7 bases at J, with 12 bases in the middle. Germline values: CDR1 MNHNY, CDR2 SVGAGI (reference sequence). This rearrangement joins TRBV6-6 to TRBJ1-5; weak D call: TRBD1 (5 bases). The specimen was PBMCs, collected from a glioma patient whose treatment included an IDH1 peptide vaccine. The sequence derives from a man aged 30-40 years with glioma. CDR3 region: CASSYPGVGQPQHF. The CDR3, as DNA: TGTGCCAGCAGTTACCCGGGGGTCGGGCAGCCCCAGCATTTT.